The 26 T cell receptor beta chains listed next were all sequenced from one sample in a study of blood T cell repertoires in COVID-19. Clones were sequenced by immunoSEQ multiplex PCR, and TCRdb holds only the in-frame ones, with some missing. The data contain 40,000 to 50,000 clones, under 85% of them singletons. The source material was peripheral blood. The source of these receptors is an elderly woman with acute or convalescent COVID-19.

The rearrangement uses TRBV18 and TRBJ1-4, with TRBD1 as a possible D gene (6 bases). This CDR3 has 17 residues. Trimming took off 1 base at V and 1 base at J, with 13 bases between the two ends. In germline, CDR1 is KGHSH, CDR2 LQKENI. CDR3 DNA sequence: TGTGCCAGCTCACCACGTCGGGGAGGGGGAACTAATGAAAAACTGTTTTTT. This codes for CASSPRRGGGTNEKLFF. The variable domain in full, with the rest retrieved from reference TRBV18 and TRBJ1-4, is NAGVMQNPRHLVRRRGQEARLRCSPMKGHSHVYWYRQLPEEGLKFMVYLQKENIIDESGMPKERFSAEFPKEGPSILRIQQVVRGDSAAYFCASSPRRGGGTNEKLFFGSGTQLSVL.

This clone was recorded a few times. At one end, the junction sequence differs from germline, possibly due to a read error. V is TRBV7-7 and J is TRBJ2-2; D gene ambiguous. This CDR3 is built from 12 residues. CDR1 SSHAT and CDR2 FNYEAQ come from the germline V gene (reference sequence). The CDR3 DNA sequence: TGTGCTAGCAGCTTGAGTACCGGGGAGCTGTTTTTT. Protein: CASSLSTGELFF.

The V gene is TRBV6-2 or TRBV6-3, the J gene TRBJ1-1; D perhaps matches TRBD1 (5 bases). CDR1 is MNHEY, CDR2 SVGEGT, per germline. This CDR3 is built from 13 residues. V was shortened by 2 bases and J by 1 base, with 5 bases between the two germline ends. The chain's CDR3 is CASSYQGNTEAFF. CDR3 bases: TGTGCCAGCAGTTACCAGGGGAACACTGAAGCTTTCTTT.

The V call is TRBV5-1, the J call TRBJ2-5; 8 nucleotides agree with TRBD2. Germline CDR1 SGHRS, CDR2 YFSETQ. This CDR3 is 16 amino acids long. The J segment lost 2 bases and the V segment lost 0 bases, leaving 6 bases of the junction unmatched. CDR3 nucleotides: TGCGCCAGCAGCTTGGAACCCACGGGAGGGCAAGAGACCCAGTACTTC. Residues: CASSLEPTGGQETQYF.

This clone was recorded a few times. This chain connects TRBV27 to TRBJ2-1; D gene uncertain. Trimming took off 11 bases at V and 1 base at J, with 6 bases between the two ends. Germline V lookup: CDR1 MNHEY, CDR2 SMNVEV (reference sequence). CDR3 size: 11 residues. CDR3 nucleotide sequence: TGTGCCCTTCCTTCCTACAATGAGCAGTTCTTC. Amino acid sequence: CALPSYNEQFF.

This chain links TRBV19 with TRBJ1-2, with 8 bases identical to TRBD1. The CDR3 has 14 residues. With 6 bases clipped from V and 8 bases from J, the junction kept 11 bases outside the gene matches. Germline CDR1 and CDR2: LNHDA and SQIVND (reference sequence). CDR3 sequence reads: CASRPPGGVGGYTF. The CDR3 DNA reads TGTGCCAGTAGACCTCCAGGGGGCGTAGGGGGCTACACCTTC.

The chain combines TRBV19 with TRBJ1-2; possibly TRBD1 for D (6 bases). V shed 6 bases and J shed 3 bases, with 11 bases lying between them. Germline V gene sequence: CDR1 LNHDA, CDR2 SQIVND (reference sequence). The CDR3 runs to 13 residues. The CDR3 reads CASREQGDYGYTF. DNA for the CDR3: TGTGCCAGTAGGGAACAGGGAGACTATGGCTACACCTTC.

CDR3 sequence (DNA): TGTGCCAGCAGCCCCAGGGCGGGGTCCGGGGAGCTGTTTTTT. This sequence encodes CASSPRAGSGELFF. The chain carries TRBV11-3 and TRBJ2-2; possible D gene TRBD2, 6 bases. The CDR3 is 14 amino acids. Germline lookup yields CDR1 SGHNT and CDR2 YENEEA. Deletions cut 5 bases from V and 6 bases from J, with 13 bases between.

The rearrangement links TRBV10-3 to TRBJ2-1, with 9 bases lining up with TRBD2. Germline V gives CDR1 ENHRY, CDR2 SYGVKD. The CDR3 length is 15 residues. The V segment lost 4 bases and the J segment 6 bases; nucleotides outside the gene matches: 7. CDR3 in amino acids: CAISGKGLAVNEQFF. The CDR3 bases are TGTGCCATCAGTGGTAAGGGACTAGCAGTCAATGAGCAGTTCTTC.

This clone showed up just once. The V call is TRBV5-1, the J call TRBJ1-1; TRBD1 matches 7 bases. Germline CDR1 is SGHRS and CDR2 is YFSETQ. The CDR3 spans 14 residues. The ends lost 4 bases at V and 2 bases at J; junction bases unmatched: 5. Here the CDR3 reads CASSARDRNTEAFF. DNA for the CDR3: TGCGCCAGCAGCGCCCGGGACAGAAACACTGAAGCTTTCTTT.

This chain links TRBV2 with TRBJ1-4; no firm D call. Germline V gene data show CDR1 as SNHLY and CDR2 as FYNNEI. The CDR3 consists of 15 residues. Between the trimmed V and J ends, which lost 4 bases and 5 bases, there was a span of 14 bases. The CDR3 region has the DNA TGTGCCAGCAGTGTGAATTCGGCAGGCAATGAAAAACTGTTTTTT. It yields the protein CASSVNSAGNEKLFF.

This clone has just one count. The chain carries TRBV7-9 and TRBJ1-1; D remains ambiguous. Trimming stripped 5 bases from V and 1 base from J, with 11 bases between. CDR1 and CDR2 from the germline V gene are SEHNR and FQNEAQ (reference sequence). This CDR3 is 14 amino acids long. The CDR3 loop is CASSHLRGNTEAFF. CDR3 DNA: TGTGCCAGCAGCCATTTAAGAGGGAACACTGAAGCTTTCTTT.

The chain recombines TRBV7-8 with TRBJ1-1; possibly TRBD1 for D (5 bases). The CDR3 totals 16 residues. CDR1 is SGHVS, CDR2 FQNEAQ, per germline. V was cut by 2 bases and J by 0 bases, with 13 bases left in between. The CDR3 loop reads CASSLRGHNMNTEAFF. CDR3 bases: TGTGCCAGCAGCTTACGCGGACACAATATGAACACTGAAGCTTTCTTT.

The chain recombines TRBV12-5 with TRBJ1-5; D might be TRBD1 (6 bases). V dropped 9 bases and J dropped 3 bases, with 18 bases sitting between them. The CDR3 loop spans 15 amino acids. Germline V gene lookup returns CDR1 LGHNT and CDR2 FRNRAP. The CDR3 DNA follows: TGTGCTAGCTCATTCATGGACAGCAACAATCAGCCCCAGCATTTT. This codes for CASSFMDSNNQPQHF.

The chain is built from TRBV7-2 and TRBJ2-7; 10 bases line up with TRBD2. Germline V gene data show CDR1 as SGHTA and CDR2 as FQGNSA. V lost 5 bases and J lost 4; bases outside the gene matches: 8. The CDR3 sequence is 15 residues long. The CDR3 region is CASSASGGVRYEQYF. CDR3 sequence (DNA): TGTGCCAGCAGCGCCAGCGGGGGGGTAAGGTACGAGCAGTACTTC.

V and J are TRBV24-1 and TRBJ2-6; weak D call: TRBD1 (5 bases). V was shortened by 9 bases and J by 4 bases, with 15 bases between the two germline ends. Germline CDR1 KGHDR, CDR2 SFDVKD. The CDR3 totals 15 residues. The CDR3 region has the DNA TGTGCCACCGGGCCAGTAGGGGCCGGGGCCAACGTCCTGACTTTC. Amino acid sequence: CATGPVGAGANVLTF.

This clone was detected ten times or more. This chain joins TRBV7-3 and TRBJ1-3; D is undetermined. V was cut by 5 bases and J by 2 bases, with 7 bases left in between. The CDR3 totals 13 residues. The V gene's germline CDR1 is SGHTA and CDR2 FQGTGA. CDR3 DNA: TGTGCCAGCAGCCTTGGCCCTGGAAACACCATATATTTT. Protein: CASSLGPGNTIYF.

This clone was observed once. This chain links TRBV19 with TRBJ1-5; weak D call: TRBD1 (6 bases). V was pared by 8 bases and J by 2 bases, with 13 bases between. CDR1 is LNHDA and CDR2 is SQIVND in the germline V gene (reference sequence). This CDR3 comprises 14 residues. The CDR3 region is CASQQGPGNQPQHF. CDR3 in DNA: TGTGCCAGTCAACAGGGTCCGGGCAATCAGCCCCAGCATTTT.

The CDR3: CSVSQGRAEAFF. Here the CDR3 DNA reads TGCAGCGTAAGTCAGGGAAGGGCTGAAGCTTTCTTT. The chain is built from TRBV29-1 and TRBJ1-1; TRBD1 might be the D (5 bases). CDR3 length: 12 amino acids. V lost 6 bases to trimming and J lost 6 bases, with 14 bases between them. CDR1 and CDR2 from the germline V gene are SQVTM and ANQGSEA.

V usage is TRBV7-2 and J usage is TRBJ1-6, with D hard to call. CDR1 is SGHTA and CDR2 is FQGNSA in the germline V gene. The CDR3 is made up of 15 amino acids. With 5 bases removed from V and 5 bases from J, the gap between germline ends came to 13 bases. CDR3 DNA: TGTGCCAGCAGCCCCCTCGCGGCCGATAATTCACCCCTCCACTTT. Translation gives CASSPLAADNSPLHF.

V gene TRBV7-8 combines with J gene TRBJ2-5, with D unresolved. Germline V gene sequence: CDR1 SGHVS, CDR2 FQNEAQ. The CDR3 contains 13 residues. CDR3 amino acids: CAQQGSGEETQYF. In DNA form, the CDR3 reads TGTGCGCAGCAAGGATCCGGAGAAGAGACCCAGTACTTC.

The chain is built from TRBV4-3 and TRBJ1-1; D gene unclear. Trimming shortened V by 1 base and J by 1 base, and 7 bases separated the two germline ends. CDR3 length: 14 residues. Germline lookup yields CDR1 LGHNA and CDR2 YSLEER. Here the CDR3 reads CASSQVAGNTEAFF. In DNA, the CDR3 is TGCGCCAGCAGCCAAGTCGCAGGGAACACTGAAGCTTTCTTT.

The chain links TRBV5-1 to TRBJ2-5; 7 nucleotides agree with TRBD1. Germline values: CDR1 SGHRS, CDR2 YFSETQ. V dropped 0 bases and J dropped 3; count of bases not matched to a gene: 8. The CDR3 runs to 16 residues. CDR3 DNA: TGCGCCAGCAGCTTGGATCGGCAGGGGGTAGAAGAGACCCAGTACTTC. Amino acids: CASSLDRQGVEETQYF. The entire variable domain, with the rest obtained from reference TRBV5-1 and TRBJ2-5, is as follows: KAGVTQTPRYLIKTRGQQVTLSCSPISGHRSVSWYQQTPGQGLQFLFEYFSETQRNKGNFPGRFSGRQFSNSRSEMNVSTLELGDSALYLCASSLDRQGVEETQYFGPGTRLLVL.

CDR3 nucleotide sequence: TGTGCCAGCAGCTTATCTAGCGGGGGAGGCGAGCAGTACTTC. As protein: CASSLSSGGGEQYF. The chain couples TRBV13 to TRBJ2-7; 10 bases are a match to TRBD2. Germline V lookup: CDR1 PRHDT, CDR2 FYEKMQ (reference sequence). V trimming: 2 bases; J trimming: 6 bases; junction bases outside the gene matches: 4. The CDR3 is 14 residues long.

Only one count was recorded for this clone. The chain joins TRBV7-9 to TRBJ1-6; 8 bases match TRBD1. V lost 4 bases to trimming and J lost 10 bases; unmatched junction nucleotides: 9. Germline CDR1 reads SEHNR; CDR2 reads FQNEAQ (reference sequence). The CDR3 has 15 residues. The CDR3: CASSSGTGRYSPLHF. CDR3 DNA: TGTGCCAGCAGCTCAGGGACAGGTCGGTACTCACCCCTCCACTTT.

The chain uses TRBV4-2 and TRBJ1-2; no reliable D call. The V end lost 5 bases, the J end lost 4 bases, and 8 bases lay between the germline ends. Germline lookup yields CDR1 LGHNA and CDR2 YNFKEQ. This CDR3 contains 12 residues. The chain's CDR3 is CASSSPGYGYTF. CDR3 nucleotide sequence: TGTGCCAGCAGCTCCCCGGGCTATGGCTACACCTTC.